Following are 18 T cell receptor beta chains from one sample sequenced in a study of blood T cell repertoires in COVID-19. The table came from immunoSEQ multiplex PCR; TCRdb's copy has only in-frame clones and leaves some out. The table records approximately 300,000 clones, more than 85% of them present only once. Sequenced: PBMCs or T cells enriched from blood (not recorded which). The source of these receptors is a woman aged 25-40 years who had recovered from COVID-19.

The chain is built from TRBV9 and TRBJ2-5, with 9 bases matching TRBD1. The CDR3 has 16 residues. Trimming at V came to 4 bases and at J to 0 bases, leaving 7 bases not matched to a gene. Germline CDR1 reads SGDLS; CDR2 reads YYNGEE. The CDR3, as DNA: TGTGCCAGCAGCCCCGGGACAGGGAGGTACCAAGAGACCCAGTACTTC. It encodes CASSPGTGRYQETQYF.

V usage is TRBV3-1 (or the pseudogene TRBV3-2) and J usage is TRBJ2-4, with TRBD2 matching 15 bases. J lost 8 bases, V lost 1 base, and 9 bases had no gene match. From germline, CDR1 is LGHDT and CDR2 YNNKEL (reference sequence). The CDR3 sequence is 18 residues long. CDR3 amino acids: CASSQAGTSGRNFHIQYF. The DNA of the CDR3 is TGTGCCAGCAGCCAAGCGGGGACTAGCGGGAGGAACTTCCACATTCAGTACTTC.

The rearrangement joins TRBV10-2 to TRBJ2-5, with D maybe TRBD2 (5 bases). The CDR3 has 14 residues. Deletions cut 3 bases from V and 5 bases from J, with 13 bases between. Germline loops: CDR1 WSHSY, CDR2 SAAADI. The CDR3 DNA reads TGCGCCAGCAGTGAAGCTTTCTCGGGGGAGACCCAGTACTTC. This gives the protein CASSEAFSGETQYF.

The rearrangement uses TRBV29-1 and TRBJ2-1, with D tentatively TRBD2 (5 bases). CDR3 length equals 12 residues. V was clipped by 6 bases and J by 10 bases, with 16 bases between them. Germline-derived CDR1 and CDR2 are SQVTM and ANQGSEA. Here the CDR3 reads CSVTTRGGEQFF. In DNA form, the CDR3 reads TGCAGCGTGACTACAAGAGGCGGGGAGCAGTTCTTC.

This sequence joins TRBV28 and TRBJ1-1, with D hard to call. The CDR3 is 15 amino acids. Trimming took off 4 bases at V and 1 base at J, with 13 bases between the two ends. CDR1 is MDHEN and CDR2 is SYDVKM in the germline V gene. CDR3 coding DNA: TGTGCCAGCAGTTCCACCTCGACGGGGAACACTGAAGCTTTCTTT. Its translation is CASSSTSTGNTEAFF.

The chain employs TRBV7-8 and TRBJ2-7; 9 bases map to TRBD1. The CDR3 contains 14 residues. Germline V gene sequence: CDR1 SGHVS, CDR2 FQNEAQ. V was pared by 5 bases and J by 6 bases, with 8 bases of the junction left unmatched. CDR3 nucleotide sequence: TGTGCCAGCAGCCCGACAGGGGGGGCCGGCGAGCAGTACTTC. Translation gives CASSPTGGAGEQYF.

This clone was counted a few times. The chain has TRBV10-3 and TRBJ1-6, with D perhaps matching TRBD1 (6 bases). Trimming shortened V by 2 bases and J by 7 bases, and 9 bases separated the two germline ends. The CDR3 sequence is 14 residues long. Germline V gene data show CDR1 as ENHRY and CDR2 as SYGVKD. The DNA of the CDR3 is TGTGCCATCAGTGAGAAACAGGGAAATTCACCCCTCCACTTT. Amino acid sequence: CAISEKQGNSPLHF.

This clone was counted once. The chain recombines TRBV4-2 with TRBJ1-1; no firm D call. Between the trimmed V and J ends, which lost 1 base and 2 bases, there was a span of 14 bases. The CDR3 is 16 residues long. Per germline, CDR1 LGHNA and CDR2 YNFKEQ. The DNA of the CDR3 is TGTGCCAGCAGCCAAGGGAAGGGTTCGGGAAACACTGAAGCTTTCTTT. It is translated as CASSQGKGSGNTEAFF.

This clone has just one count. CDR3 DNA: TGTGCCAGCAGCAAGCGGGACGGAGTGGGTGAAGCTTTCTTT. Its translation: CASSKRDGVGEAFF. V usage is TRBV27 and J usage is TRBJ1-1, with D possibly matching TRBD1 (5 bases). V dropped 6 bases and J dropped 7 bases, with 18 bases sitting between them. This CDR3 is built from 14 residues. CDR1 and CDR2 from the germline V gene are MNHEY and SMNVEV (reference sequence).

The genes are TRBV28 and TRBJ1-2; 11 bases fit TRBD1. The CDR3 has 16 residues. V lost 4 bases, J lost 3 bases, and 7 bases stayed unmatched. Germline loops: CDR1 MDHEN, CDR2 SYDVKM. The CDR3 reads CASSSNPGQGDYGYTF. CDR3 sequence (DNA): TGTGCCAGCAGTTCGAATCCGGGACAGGGGGACTATGGCTACACCTTC.

The chain employs TRBV7-9 and TRBJ2-7; D not certain. CDR1 and CDR2 (germline): SEHNR, FQNEAQ (reference sequence). The CDR3 extends over 13 amino acids. V shed 3 bases and J shed 4 bases, with 10 bases lying between them. CDR3 loop: CASSFQARYEQYF. CDR3 in DNA: TGTGCCAGCAGCTTCCAGGCCCGGTACGAGCAGTACTTC.

The chain combines TRBV5-1 with TRBJ2-7; D may be TRBD2 (6 bases). Germline CDR1 and CDR2: SGHRS and YFSETQ. The CDR3 has 13 residues. V was cut by 3 bases and J by 4 bases, with 11 bases left in between. The chain's CDR3 is CASSSSGGYEQYF. The CDR3 DNA is TGCGCCAGCAGCTCAAGTGGGGGGTACGAGCAGTACTTC. The full variable domain, rest sourced from reference TRBV5-1 and TRBJ2-7, is KAGVTQTPRYLIKTRGQQVTLSCSPISGHRSVSWYQQTPGQGLQFLFEYFSETQRNKGNFPGRFSGRQFSNSRSEMNVSTLELGDSALYLCASSSSGGYEQYFGPGTRLTVT.

The chain uses TRBV27 and TRBJ2-6; weak D call: TRBD2 (5 bases). The ends were cut back, 5 bases at V and 0 bases at J, with 14 bases in the middle. This CDR3 spans 17 amino acids. Looked up from germline, CDR1 is MNHEY and CDR2 is SMNVEV (reference sequence). The CDR3 is CASSPMDGNSGANVLTF. As DNA, the CDR3 is TGTGCCAGCAGTCCAATGGACGGGAACTCTGGGGCCAACGTCCTGACTTTC.

This chain joins TRBV2 and TRBJ1-1; no definite D call. Germline lookup yields CDR1 SNHLY and CDR2 FYNNEI. This CDR3 is built from 13 residues. V was clipped by 4 bases and J by 5 bases, with 11 bases between them. CDR3 nucleotide sequence: TGTGCCAGCAGTGTGCGGGTAGGAACTGAAGCTTTCTTT. Translation: CASSVRVGTEAFF.

The chain carries TRBV6-5 and TRBJ1-5; D is undetermined. The CDR3 is 13 residues long. Trimming removed 8 bases from V and 7 bases from J, with 15 bases in between. Germline V CDR1 and CDR2: MNHEY, SVGAGI. The CDR3 nucleotides read TGTGCCAGCTCACCCAGGTCGGGGCAGCCCCAGCATTTT. This sequence encodes CASSPRSGQPQHF.

The chain links TRBV18 to TRBJ1-4; 8 nucleotides line up with TRBD1. This CDR3 comprises 16 residues. V lost 3 bases to trimming and J lost 3 bases; unmatched junction nucleotides: 6. Germline V CDR1 and CDR2: KGHSH, LQKENI. CDR3 loop: CASSPLRGPANEKLFF. DNA for the CDR3: TGTGCCAGCTCACCGCTCAGGGGGCCGGCTAATGAAAAACTGTTTTTT.

With regard to this clone: The same CDR3 is also encoded by other DNA sequences in this sample. J is TRBJ1-2 and V is TRBV28; D gene ambiguous. CDR1 is MDHEN, CDR2 SYDVKM, per germline. CDR3 length equals 12 residues. Between the trimmed V and J ends, which lost 3 bases and 5 bases, there was a span of 7 bases. CDR3 DNA: TGTGCCAGCAGTTTGACGGGGTATGGCTACACCTTC. Translation gives CASSLTGYGYTF.

The V call is TRBV5-6, the J call TRBJ2-7; D gene unclear. CDR3 length: 12 amino acids. Deletions cut 3 bases from V and 4 bases from J, with 8 bases between. Germline V gives CDR1 SGHDT, CDR2 YYEEEE. The CDR3 sequence is CASSSGRYEQYF. The CDR3 DNA reads TGTGCCAGCAGCTCGGGTCGGTACGAGCAGTACTTC.